The 5 T cell receptor beta chains listed next were all sequenced from one sample in a study of blood T cells in healthy people across ages. Alongside a J-beta primer mix, a sample-barcoded 5' primer served in a second PCR lasting about 6 to 12 cycles. TCRdb used MiXCR to reprocess the 5' RACE reads, holding one entry per CDR3 protein. This sample has about 1.7 million distinct CDR3 sequences, with approximately 28% found just once. The sample was blood. These receptors originate from a woman aged 25 to 39 in good health.

The V call is TRBV20-1, the J call TRBJ2-1; the D is unclear. The V gene's germline CDR1 is DFQATT and CDR2 SNEGSKA (reference sequence). The CDR3 is made up of 15 amino acids. Trimming stripped 2 bases from V and 0 bases from J, with 11 bases between. CDR3 residues: CSARSANPSYNEQFF. The CDR3 coding sequence is TGCAGTGCTAGATCCGCGAACCCCTCCTACAATGAGCAGTTCTTC.

This clonotype has at least ten counts. V gene TRBV7-2 combines with J gene TRBJ2-1; 12 bases align to TRBD2. Germline loops: CDR1 SGHTA, CDR2 FQGNSA. V lost 5 bases, J lost 6 bases, and 8 bases stayed unmatched. The CDR3 length is 16 residues. CDR3 nucleotide sequence: TGTGCCAGCAGCCCCCCGGGACTAGCGGGTGTCAATGAGCAGTTCTTC. Translation: CASSPPGLAGVNEQFF.

This clonotype was counted at least ten times. The chain carries TRBV27 and TRBJ2-7; TRBD1 agrees at 9 bases. CDR1 is MNHEY, CDR2 SMNVEV, per germline (reference sequence). V lost 6 bases and J lost 0; bases outside the gene matches: 0. The CDR3 has 13 residues. The CDR3 spells CASRGQGSYEQYF. CDR3 in DNA: TGTGCCAGCAGGGGACAGGGCTCCTACGAGCAGTACTTC.

V and J are TRBV30 and TRBJ2-1; 13 positions agree with TRBD2. V lost 3 bases, J lost 9 bases, and 5 bases stayed unmatched. The CDR3 extends over 14 amino acids. The germline CDR1 and CDR2 sequences are GTSNPN and SVGIG (reference sequence). The CDR3 DNA sequence: TGTGCCTGGAGAGGGACTAGCGGGGCTAGTGAGCAGTTCTTC. Translated, it gives CAWRGTSGASEQFF.

Points on this clonotype: A much larger clone sits a single nucleotide away, making a read error possible. The final CDR3 position lacks the conserved phenylalanine or tryptophan, pointing to a likely read error. The chain combines TRBV12-3 or TRBV12-4 with TRBJ2-4; D is perhaps TRBD1 (6 bases). The DNA matches TRBJ2-5 better at its end, which makes the J call doubtful. This CDR3 spans 15 amino acids. CDR3 sequence: CASSFSTGQQETQYC. DNA for the CDR3: TGTGCCAGCAGTTTTTCCACCGGACAGCAAGAGACCCAGTACTGC.